This TCR beta chain was captured by sequencing in a study of control samples from healthy donors and cancer patients (TCRdb year 2020). Preparation of the library involved the immunoSEQ multiplex PCR assay. The table was pulled from immuneACCESS by TCRdb, which kept in-frame rearrangements only. Such tables lose some clones; where checked, under half of the loss comes from unresolved V genes, and the rest has no known cause. In all, the sample holds approximately 120,000 clones, and about 90% of those were seen once. Of the sample, around 2% falls within the top ten clones. On this clone itself: Its cognate antigen has yet to be identified. There are no base qualities to consult, and no much larger clone falls within one base.

The sequencing sample was made of blood. The sequence came from a man younger than 35 in good health.

Here the CDR3 is given as CASSVPGQGSSTDTQYF. The DNA sequence is as follows: TGTGCCAGCAGCGTCCCGGGACAGGGATCCAGCACAGATACGCAGTATTTT. Here the chain combines TRBV9 and TRBJ2-3, with TRBD1 identical over 9 junction bases. Germline trimming: 2 bases from V, 0 bases from J; junction bases outside gene matches: 7. Reading the germline V gene gives CDR1 SGDLS and CDR2 YYNGEE. Taken from cysteine to phenylalanine, the CDR3 has 17 residues. Only the CDR3 part of the read is kept: 51 bases, read in frame from the first base.